This T cell receptor (beta chain) derives from a study of cytomegalovirus exposure and HLA in healthy donors. Notes on this clone: The antigen is undetermined.

60 Vbeta and 13 Jbeta primers were used in PCR. Assay used: immunoSEQ multiplex PCR; TCRdb lists only in-frame clones, some missing. This table has approximately 140,000 clones, roughly 80% appearing once. J gave up 7 bases and V 2 bases, and 12 bases lay outside the gene matches. CDR3 size: 16 residues. Germline V lookup: CDR1 SGHRS, CDR2 YFSETQ. Study results and limitations: The later analysis indicated that the majority of CMV-associated TCR beta chains appeared HLA-restricted.

The sequencing input was PBMCs. This chain connects TRBV5-1 to TRBJ2-1, with 7 bases that match TRBD1. This clonotype was obtained from a man in his late teens or twenties in good health and CMV-seronegative. The CDR3 is CASSFHPGTAPNEQFF. CDR3 in DNA: TGCGCCAGCAGCTTTCATCCCGGGACAGCCCCGAATGAGCAGTTCTTC.